The clone carrying this TCR beta chain was observed at least ten times. No antigen is known for it. The read ends 3 residues early relative to the CDR3; the germline J gene fills the gap. The data were taken from a study of T cell clonality in common variable immunodeficiency. Repertoires were generated with immunoSEQ multiplex PCR, while TCRdb's copy carries only in-frame clones and drops some. The sample has roughly 70,000 clones, none seen only once. Germline CDR1 and CDR2: LGHDT and YNNKEL (reference sequence). CDR3 size: 16 residues. J lost 3 bases, V lost 4 bases, and 6 bases had no gene match. Points from the study as a whole: CVID subjects had higher TCRbeta clonality than healthy controls, most marked in about a third. Reportedly, TCR beta sequences from common variable immunodeficiency showed fewer deletions and N-nucleotide insertions. Fewer TCRbeta clones were shared among CVID subjects than controls.

Heparinized whole blood, about 5 to 8.5 ml, came from each donor. The J gene is TRBJ2-3, the V gene TRBV3-1 (or the pseudogene TRBV3-2), with 11 bases lining up with TRBD2. The receptor comes from a person aged 18 to 75 in good health. The sample was peripheral blood mononuclear cells. The CDR3 spells CASSRLAGGGTDTQYF. The DNA read from the CDR3 is TGTGCCAGCAGCCGGCTAGCGGGGGGAGGAACAGATACG.